The source of this T cell receptor beta chain is a study of tumor-infiltrating lymphocytes in localized non-small cell lung cancer. Study-level information: Several tumor histologies, both smoking statuses, and some post-neoadjuvant chemotherapy samples were included. The study, taken as a whole, reports: Tumor T-cell fraction from TCR sequencing was not associated with recurrence-free survival (p = 0.61).

For this clone: Its cognate antigen is unknown.

The V and J ends lost 0 bases and 11 bases respectively, with 16 bases between them. Germline lookup yields CDR1 MGHRA and CDR2 YSYEKL. The length of the CDR3 is 14 residues. Produced via immunoSEQ multiplex PCR; TCRdb's table is partial and in-frame only. The sample holds under 35,000 clones; 70% to 90% are singletons and the top ten take over 2%. The V gene is TRBV4-1, the J gene TRBJ2-5, with D perhaps TRBD2 (6 bases). The TCR comes from a human donor with non-small cell lung cancer. Sequenced input: lung tumor tissue. CDR3 coding DNA: TGCGCCAGCAGCCAAGACGGAGGGGAGGCGGCTCAGTACTTC. Amino acids: CASSQDGGEAAQYF.